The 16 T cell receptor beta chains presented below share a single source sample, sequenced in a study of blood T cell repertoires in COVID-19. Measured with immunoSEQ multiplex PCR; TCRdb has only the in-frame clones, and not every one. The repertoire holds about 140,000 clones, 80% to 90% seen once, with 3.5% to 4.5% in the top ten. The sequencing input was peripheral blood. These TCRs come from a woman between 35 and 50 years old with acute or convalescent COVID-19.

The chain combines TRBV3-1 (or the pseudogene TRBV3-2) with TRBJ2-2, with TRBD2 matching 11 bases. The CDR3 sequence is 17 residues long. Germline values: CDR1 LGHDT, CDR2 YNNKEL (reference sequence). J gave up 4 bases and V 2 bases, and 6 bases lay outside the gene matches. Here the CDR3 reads CASSQISSGGSTGELFF. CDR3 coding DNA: TGTGCCAGCAGCCAAATTTCTAGCGGGGGGTCCACCGGGGAGCTGTTTTTT.

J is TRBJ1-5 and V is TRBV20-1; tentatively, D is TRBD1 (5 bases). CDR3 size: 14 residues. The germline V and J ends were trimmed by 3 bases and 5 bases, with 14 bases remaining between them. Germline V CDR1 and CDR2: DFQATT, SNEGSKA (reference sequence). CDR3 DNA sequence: TGCAGTGCTAGTAGATGGGGGGACCATCAGCCCCAGCATTTT. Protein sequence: CSASRWGDHQPQHF.

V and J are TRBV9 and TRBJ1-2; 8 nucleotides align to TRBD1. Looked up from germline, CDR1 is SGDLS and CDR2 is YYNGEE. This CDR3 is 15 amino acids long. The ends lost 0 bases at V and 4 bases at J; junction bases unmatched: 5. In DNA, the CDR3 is TGTGCCAGCAGCGTAGTGGCAGGGGGCATCTATGGCTACACCTTC. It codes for CASSVVAGGIYGYTF. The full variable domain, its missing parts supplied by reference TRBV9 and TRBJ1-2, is DSGVTQTPKHLITATGQRVTLRCSPRSGDLSVYWYQQSLDQGLQFLIQYYNGEERAKGNILERFSAQQFPDLHSELNLSSLELGDSALYFCASSVVAGGIYGYTFGSGTRLTVV.

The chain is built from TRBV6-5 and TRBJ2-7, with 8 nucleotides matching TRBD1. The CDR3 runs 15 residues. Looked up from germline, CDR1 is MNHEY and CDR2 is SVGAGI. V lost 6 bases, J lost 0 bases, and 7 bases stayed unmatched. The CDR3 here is CASRQGDTFSYEQYF. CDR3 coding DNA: TGTGCCAGCAGACAGGGGGACACCTTCTCCTACGAGCAGTACTTC.

This chain's CDR3 is CASSSTGYEQYF. CDR3 DNA sequence: TGTGCCAGCAGTTCAACAGGTTACGAGCAGTACTTC. The gene calls are TRBV6-5 and TRBJ2-7; TRBD1 might be the D (5 bases). Trimming left V 4 bases short and J 4 bases short, with 8 bases between. There are 12 residues in the CDR3. Looked up from germline, CDR1 is MNHEY and CDR2 is SVGAGI.

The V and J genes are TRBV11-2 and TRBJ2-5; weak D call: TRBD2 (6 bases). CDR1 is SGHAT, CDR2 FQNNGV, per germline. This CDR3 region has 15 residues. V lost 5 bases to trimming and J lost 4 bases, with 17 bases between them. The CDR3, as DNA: TGTGCCAGCAGCCCCCAGACCGGGAGAGGAGAGACCCAGTACTTC. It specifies CASSPQTGRGETQYF.

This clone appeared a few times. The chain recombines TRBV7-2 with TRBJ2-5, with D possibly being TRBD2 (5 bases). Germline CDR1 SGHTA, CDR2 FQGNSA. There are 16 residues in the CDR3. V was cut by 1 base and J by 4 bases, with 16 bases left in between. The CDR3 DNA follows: TGTGCCAGCAGCTTAGAAGCGGACCCTCGAGGAGAGACCCAGTACTTC. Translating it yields CASSLEADPRGETQYF.

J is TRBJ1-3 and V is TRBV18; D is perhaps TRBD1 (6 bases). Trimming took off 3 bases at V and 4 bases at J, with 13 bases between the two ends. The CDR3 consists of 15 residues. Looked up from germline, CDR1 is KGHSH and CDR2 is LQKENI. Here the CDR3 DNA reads TGTGCCAGCTCACCGCTCACAGGGAAAGGAAACACCATATATTTT. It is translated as CASSPLTGKGNTIYF.

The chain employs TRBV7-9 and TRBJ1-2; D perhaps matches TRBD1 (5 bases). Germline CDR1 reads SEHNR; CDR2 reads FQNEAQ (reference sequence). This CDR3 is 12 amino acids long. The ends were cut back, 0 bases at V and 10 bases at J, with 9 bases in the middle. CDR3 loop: CASSLAGGDYTF. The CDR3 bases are TGTGCCAGCAGCTTAGCGGGGGGAGACTACACCTTC.

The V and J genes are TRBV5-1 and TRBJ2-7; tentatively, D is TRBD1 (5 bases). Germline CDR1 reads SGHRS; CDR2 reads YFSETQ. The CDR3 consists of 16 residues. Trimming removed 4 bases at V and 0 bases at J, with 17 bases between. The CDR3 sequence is CASSQQGKSGSYEQYF. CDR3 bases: TGCGCCAGCAGCCAGCAGGGTAAGAGTGGCTCCTACGAGCAGTACTTC.

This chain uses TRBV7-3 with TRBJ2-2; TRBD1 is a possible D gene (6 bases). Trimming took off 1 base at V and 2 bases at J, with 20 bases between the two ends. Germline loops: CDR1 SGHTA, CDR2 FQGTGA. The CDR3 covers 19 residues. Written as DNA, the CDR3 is TGTGCCAGCAGCTTAAACCCCCATTCGACAGGCCTTAACACCGGGGAGCTGTTTTTT. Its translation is CASSLNPHSTGLNTGELFF. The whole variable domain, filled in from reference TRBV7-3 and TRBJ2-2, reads GAGVSQTPSNKVTEKGKYVELRCDPISGHTALYWYRQSLGQGPEFLIYFQGTGAADDSGLPNDRFFAVRPEGSVSTLKIQRTERGDSAVYLCASSLNPHSTGLNTGELFFGEGSRLTVL.

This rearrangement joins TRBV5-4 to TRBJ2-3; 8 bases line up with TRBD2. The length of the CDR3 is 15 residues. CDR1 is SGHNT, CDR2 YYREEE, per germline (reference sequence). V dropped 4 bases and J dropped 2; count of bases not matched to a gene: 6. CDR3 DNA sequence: TGTGCCAGCAGCACCCGGGGGGGCTACACAGATACGCAGTATTTT. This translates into CASSTRGGYTDTQYF.

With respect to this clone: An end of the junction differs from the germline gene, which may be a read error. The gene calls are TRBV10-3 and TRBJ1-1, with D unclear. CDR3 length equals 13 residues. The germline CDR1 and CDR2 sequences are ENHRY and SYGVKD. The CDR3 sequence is CAINEGGNTEAFF. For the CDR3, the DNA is TGTGCCATCAATGAGGGAGGGAACACTGAAGCTTTCTTT.

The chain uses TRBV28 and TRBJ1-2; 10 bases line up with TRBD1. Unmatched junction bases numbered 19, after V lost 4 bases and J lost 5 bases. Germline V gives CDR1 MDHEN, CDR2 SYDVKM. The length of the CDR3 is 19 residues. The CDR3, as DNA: TGTGCCAGCAGTTCCCCACGAGGACAGGGGGATGGTAATTGGTATGGCTACACCTTC. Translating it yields CASSSPRGQGDGNWYGYTF.

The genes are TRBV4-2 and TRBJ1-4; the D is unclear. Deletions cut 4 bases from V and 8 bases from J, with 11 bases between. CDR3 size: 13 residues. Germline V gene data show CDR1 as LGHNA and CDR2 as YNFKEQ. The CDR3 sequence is CASSPEVREKLFF. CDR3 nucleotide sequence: TGTGCCAGCAGCCCCGAGGTTAGAGAAAAACTGTTTTTT.

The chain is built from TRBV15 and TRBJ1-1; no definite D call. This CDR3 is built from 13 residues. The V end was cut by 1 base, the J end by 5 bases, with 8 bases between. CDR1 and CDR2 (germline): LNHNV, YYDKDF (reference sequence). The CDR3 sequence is CATSRGGWTEAFF. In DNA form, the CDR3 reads TGTGCCACCAGCAGAGGAGGGTGGACTGAAGCTTTCTTT.